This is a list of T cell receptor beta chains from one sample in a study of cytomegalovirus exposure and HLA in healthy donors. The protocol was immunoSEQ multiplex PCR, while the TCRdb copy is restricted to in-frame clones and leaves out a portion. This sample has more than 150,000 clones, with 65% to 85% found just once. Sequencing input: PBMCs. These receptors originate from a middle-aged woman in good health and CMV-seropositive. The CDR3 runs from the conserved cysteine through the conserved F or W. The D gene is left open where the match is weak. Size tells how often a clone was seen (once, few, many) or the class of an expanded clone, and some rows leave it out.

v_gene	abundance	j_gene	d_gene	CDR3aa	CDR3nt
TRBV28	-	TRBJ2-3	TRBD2	CASMGHPIAGLTDTQYF	TGTGCCAGCATGGGCCACCCAATAGCGGGTCTTACAGATACGCAGTATTTT
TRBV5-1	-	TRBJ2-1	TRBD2	CASSPGTSGGNEQFF	TGCGCCAGCAGCCCCGGGACTAGCGGGGGCAATGAGCAGTTCTTC
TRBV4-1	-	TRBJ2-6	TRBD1	CASSRRDSFSGANVLTF	TGCGCCAGCAGCCGCAGGGACAGCTTCTCTGGGGCCAACGTCCTGACTTTC
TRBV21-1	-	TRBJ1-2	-	CASSKVTGTEGYTF	TGTGCCAGCAGCAAAGTGACAGGGACAGAAGGCTACACCTTC
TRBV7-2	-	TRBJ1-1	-	CASSLGLYTEAFF	TGTGCCAGCAGCTTAGGGCTTTATACTGAAGCTTTCTTT
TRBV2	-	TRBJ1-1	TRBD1	CASRDRIPNTEAFF	TGTGCCAGCAGGGACAGGATTCCGAACACTGAAGCTTTCTTT
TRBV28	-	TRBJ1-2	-	CASSSARFDYTF	TGTGCCAGCAGTTCTGCCCGGTTTGACTACACCTTC
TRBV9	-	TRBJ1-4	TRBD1	CASSVETGFGEKLFF	TGTGCCAGCAGCGTAGAGACAGGGTTTGGGGAAAAACTGTTTTTT
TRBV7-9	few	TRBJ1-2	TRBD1	CSSSSMKTGAVYGYTF	TGTTCCAGCAGCTCGATGAAGACAGGGGCCGTCTATGGCTACACCTTC
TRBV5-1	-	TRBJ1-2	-	CASSLGQVTYGYTF	TGCGCCAGCAGCTTGGGTCAGGTGACCTATGGCTACACCTTC
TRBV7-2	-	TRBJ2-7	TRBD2	CASSLGLAGAHEQYF	TGTGCCAGCAGCTTAGGTTTGGCGGGAGCCCACGAGCAGTACTTC
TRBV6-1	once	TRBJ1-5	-	CASSNYRDYQPQHF	TGTGCCAGCAGTAACTACAGGGATTATCAGCCCCAGCATTTT
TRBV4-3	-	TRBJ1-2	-	CASSQTMQGNGYTF	TGCGCCAGCAGCCAGACCATGCAGGGAAATGGCTACACCTTC
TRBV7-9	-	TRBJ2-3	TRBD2	CASSPRLAGIGDTQYF	TGTGCCAGCAGCCCGCGACTAGCGGGAATTGGAGATACGCAGTATTTT
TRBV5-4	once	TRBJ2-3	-	CASSLMSGTDTQYF	TGTGCCAGCAGCTTAATGTCAGGCACAGATACGCAGTATTTT
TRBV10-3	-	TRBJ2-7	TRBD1	CAISTRDRAYEQYF	TGTGCCATCAGTACCCGGGACAGGGCGTACGAGCAGTACTTC
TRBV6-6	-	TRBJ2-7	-	CASSNPSGFREQYF	TGTGCCAGCAGTAATCCCTCAGGGTTTCGAGAGCAGTACTTC
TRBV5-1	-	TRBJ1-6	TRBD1	CASSLEGQGTSPLHF	TGCGCCAGCAGCTTGGAGGGACAGGGAACTTCACCCCTCCACTTT
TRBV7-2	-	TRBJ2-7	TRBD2	CASSKTSGGAGTYEQYF	TGTGCCAGCAGCAAGACTAGCGGGGGGGCTGGGACCTACGAGCAGTACTTC
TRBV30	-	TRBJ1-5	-	CAWGADGAGQPQHF	TGTGCCTGGGGGGCGGATGGGGCCGGTCAGCCCCAGCATTTT
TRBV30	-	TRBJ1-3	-	CAWSSNRGNTIYF	TGTGCCTGGAGTTCAAACAGGGGAAACACCATATATTTT
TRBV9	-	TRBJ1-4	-	CASSVMGQRGQKLFF	TGTGCCAGCAGCGTAATGGGACAACGGGGACAAAAACTGTTTTTT
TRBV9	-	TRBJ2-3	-	CASSYRERSTDTQYF	TGTGCCAGCAGCTACAGGGAAAGGAGCACAGATACGCAGTATTTT
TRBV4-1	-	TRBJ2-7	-	CASSQDGSSASSYEQYF	TGCGCCAGCAGCCAAGATGGGTCCAGCGCTAGTTCCTACGAGCAGTACTTC
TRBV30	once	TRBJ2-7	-	CAWRTLYEQYF	TGTGCCTGGAGGACTCTCTACGAGCAGTACTTC
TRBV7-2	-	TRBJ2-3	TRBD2	CASMAGDGTSTDTQYF	TGTGCCAGCATGGCGGGGGATGGAACTAGCACAGATACGCAGTATTTT
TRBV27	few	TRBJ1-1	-	CASSLSGGTEAFF	TGTGCCAGCAGTTTATCAGGGGGCACTGAAGCTTTCTTT
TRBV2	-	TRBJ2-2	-	CASKFTALRTFGELFF	TGTGCCAGCAAATTCACAGCCCTCCGCACCTTCGGGGAGCTGTTTTTT
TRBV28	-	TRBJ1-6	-	CATRQPGPLHF	TGTGCCACCAGACAGCCTGGCCCCCTCCACTTT
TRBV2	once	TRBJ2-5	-	CASSEAGGGAGEQYF	TGTGCCAGCAGTGAAGCTGGAGGGGGGGCAGGGGAGCAGTACTTC
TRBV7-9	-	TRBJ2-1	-	CSSSRAGGITYNEQFF	TGTTCCAGCAGCCGAGCCGGCGGGATTACCTACAATGAGCAGTTCTTC
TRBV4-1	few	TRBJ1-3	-	CASSQEPQGDFNTIYF	TGTGCCAGCAGCCAAGAACCCCAAGGGGATTTTAACACCATATATTTT
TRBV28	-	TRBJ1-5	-	CASSNRVYQPQHF	TGTGCCAGCAGTAACAGGGTTTATCAGCCCCAGCATTTT
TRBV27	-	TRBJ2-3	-	CASSLGPGGSADTQYF	TGTGCCAGCAGTTTAGGGCCCGGGGGATCCGCAGATACGCAGTATTTT
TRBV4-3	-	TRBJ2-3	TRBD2	CASSQDQRGWSDTQYF	TGCGCCAGTAGCCAAGATCAGCGGGGGTGGTCAGATACGCAGTATTTT
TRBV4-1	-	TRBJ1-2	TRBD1	CASSQVGDRESYGYTF	TGCGCCAGCAGCCAAGTCGGGGACAGGGAATCCTATGGCTACACCTTC
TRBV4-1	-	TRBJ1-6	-	CASSVQAGYNSPLHF	TGCGCCAGCAGCGTACAGGCGGGATATAATTCACCCCTCCACTTT
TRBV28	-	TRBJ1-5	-	CASSFKFGGDQPQHF	TGTGCCAGCAGTTTCAAGTTCGGAGGGGATCAGCCCCAGCATTTT
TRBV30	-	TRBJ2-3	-	CAWESTTGTARLDTQYF	TGTGCCTGGGAGTCAACGACCGGGACTGCCCGCCTAGATACGCAGTATTTT
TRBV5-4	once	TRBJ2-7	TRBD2	CAVGGGNEQYF	TGTGCCGTGGGGGGGGGAAACGAGCAGTACTTC
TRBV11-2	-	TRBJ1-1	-	CASSKTGNTEAFF	TGTGCCAGCAGCAAGACAGGGAACACTGAAGCTTTCTTT
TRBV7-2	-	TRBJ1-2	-	CASSLADWAGDNYGYTF	TGTGCCAGCAGCTTAGCGGATTGGGCAGGGGATAACTATGGCTACACCTTC
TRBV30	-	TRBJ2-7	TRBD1	CAWSTGTVFSEQYF	TGTGCCTGGAGTACGGGGACAGTCTTCAGCGAGCAGTACTTC
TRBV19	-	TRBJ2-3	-	CASRPTQTDTQYF	TGTGCCAGTAGACCCACCCAGACAGATACGCAGTATTTT
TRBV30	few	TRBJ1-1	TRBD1	CAWATGGENTEAFF	TGTGCCTGGGCTACAGGGGGCGAGAACACTGAAGCTTTCTTT
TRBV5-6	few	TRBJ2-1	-	CASSLEGGVPNEQFF	TGTGCCAGCAGCCTTGAGGGGGGGGTCCCTAATGAGCAGTTCTTC
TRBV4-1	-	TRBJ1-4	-	CASSGPGGDREKLFF	TGCGCCAGCAGCGGTCCGGGGGGCGACCGTGAAAAACTGTTTTTT
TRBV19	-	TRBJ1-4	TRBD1	CASSRQGSQATNEKLFF	TGTGCCAGTAGTAGACAGGGTTCCCAGGCAACTAATGAAAAACTGTTTTTT
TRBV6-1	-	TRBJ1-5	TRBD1	CASSAPGGNQPQHF	TGTGCCAGCAGTGCCCCAGGGGGGAATCAGCCCCAGCATTTT
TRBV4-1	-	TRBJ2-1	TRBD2	CASSWDFSGSYNEQFF	TGCGCCAGCAGCTGGGATTTTAGCGGGTCCTACAATGAGCAGTTCTTC
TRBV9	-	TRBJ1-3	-	CASSVAGLLSSGNTIYF	TGTGCCAGCAGCGTAGCGGGACTTCTGTCCTCTGGAAACACCATATATTTT
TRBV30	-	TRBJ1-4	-	CAWSVPAGPNEKLFF	TGTGCCTGGAGTGTACCGGCGGGACCAAATGAAAAACTGTTTTTT
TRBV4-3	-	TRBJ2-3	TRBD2	CASSLGLAAPTDTQYF	TGCGCCAGCAGCCTGGGACTAGCGGCCCCCACAGATACGCAGTATTTT
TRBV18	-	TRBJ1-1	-	CASSEARGTEAFF	TGTGCCAGCTCGGAGGCACGGGGAACTGAAGCTTTCTTT
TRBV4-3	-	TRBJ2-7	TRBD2	CASSQETSGGDYEQYF	TGCGCCAGCAGCCAAGAGACTAGCGGGGGGGACTACGAGCAGTACTTC